This T cell receptor beta chain was captured by sequencing in a study of CD8 T cells in ankylosing spondylitis (dated by TCRdb to about 2017). Context from the whole study: T cell receptor beta repertoires were profiled in healthy donors and ankylosing spondylitis patients so that disease-linked TCR variants could be found. In total, the full study cohort was made up of about 110 healthy donors and 20 to 25 ankylosing spondylitis patients. Peripheral blood was sampled, and synovial fluid was additionally collected from ankylosing spondylitis patients.

Germline trimming amounts to 1 base on V and 9 bases on J, with 7 as the count of junction bases outside the gene matches. Its CDR3 holds 15 amino acids, cysteine through phenylalanine. The kept DNA is CDR3 alone, 45 bases in frame from the first base. In the germline V gene, CDR1 corresponds to SGHVS and CDR2 to FNYEAQ. Results and caveats for the whole study, not just this receptor: Some TCR beta motif variants had previously been reported in synovial fluid and blood of reactive arthritis patients, which suggested common disease-initiation mechanisms. The disease-linked clones were reported as significantly enriched in matched synovial fluid samples from ankylosing spondylitis patients. Blood from ankylosing spondylitis patients appeared to be characterized by a TCR beta motif composed of under 10 highly homologous amino acid variants. The disease-linked clones showed a CD8+ phenotype and occurred at relatively low frequencies in peripheral blood.

Sequencing instrument: Illumina HiSeq 2500. Quantitative 5'-RACE with molecular barcodes was used to prepare TCR beta libraries. In the authors' own workflow: To identify disease-linked TCR variants, a new computational method was used, one built on a probabilistic model of VDJ rearrangement. Starting from the raw public reads, TCRdb applied fastp trimming at Q25, assembled clones with MiXCR and retained in-frame beta chains. Each record represents a unique CDR3 protein, reported with the most common genes and DNA among its rows. TCRdb's processing, not the authors', yielded these V and J calls. The sample table records about 750,000 distinct CDR3 sequences; under 20% of these occur just once. Around 20% of the sample belongs to the ten largest clones. With respect to this clonotype: Its antigen is unknown. No much larger clonotype is one base removed from it; base qualities were not supplied.

The receptor chain draws on TRBV7-6 and TRBJ2-1; 9 junctional bases match TRBD2. Sequenced input: blood, either unsorted or a sorted T cell fraction (not recorded which). This sequence originates from a male donor with ankylosing spondylitis. The CDR3 has the sequence CASSLVFGGGAEQFF. Here is the DNA: TGTGCCAGCAGCTTAGTTTTTGGCGGGGGGGCTGAGCAGTTCTTC.